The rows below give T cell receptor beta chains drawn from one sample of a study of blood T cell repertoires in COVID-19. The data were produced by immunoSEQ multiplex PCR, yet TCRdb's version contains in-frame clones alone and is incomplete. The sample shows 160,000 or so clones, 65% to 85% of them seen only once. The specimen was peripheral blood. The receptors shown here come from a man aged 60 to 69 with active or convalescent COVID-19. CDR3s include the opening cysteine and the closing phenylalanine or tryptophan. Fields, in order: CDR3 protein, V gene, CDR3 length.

CDR3 protein: CASSYTTGSNEKLFF; V gene: TRBV6-5; CDR3 length: 15
CDR3 protein: CAISESTGHEQFF; V gene: TRBV10-3; CDR3 length: 13
CDR3 protein: CASSQDEGGGYSNQPQHF; V gene: TRBV3-1/TRBV3-2; CDR3 length: 18
CDR3 protein: CASSPWTGNSGANVLTF; V gene: TRBV9; CDR3 length: 17
CDR3 protein: CASSSPKNIQYF; V gene: TRBV28; CDR3 length: 12
CDR3 protein: CASSENPGDEQYF; V gene: TRBV10-2; CDR3 length: 13
CDR3 protein: CASSRGTGTTNEKLFF; V gene: TRBV5-1; CDR3 length: 16
CDR3 protein: CASSPGLAGGTDTQYF; V gene: TRBV5-1; CDR3 length: 16
CDR3 protein: CASRAQGGSSYEQYF; V gene: TRBV28; CDR3 length: 15
CDR3 protein: CASSSGQGTDTQYF; V gene: TRBV5-6; CDR3 length: 14
CDR3 protein: CASSLGWDRGQETQYF; V gene: TRBV28; CDR3 length: 16
CDR3 protein: CASSYDRGREKLFF; V gene: TRBV7-9; CDR3 length: 14
CDR3 protein: CASSLGYGNTEAFF; V gene: TRBV11-3; CDR3 length: 14
CDR3 protein: CASSLAPGLAGETQYF; V gene: TRBV7-2; CDR3 length: 16
CDR3 protein: CASSYSGGQAIF; V gene: TRBV6-6; CDR3 length: 12
CDR3 protein: CASSGGGRVAFF; V gene: TRBV25-1; CDR3 length: 12
CDR3 protein: CASSFLGQGAYNEQFF; V gene: TRBV28; CDR3 length: 16
CDR3 protein: CAISESVQGDTQYF; V gene: TRBV10-3; CDR3 length: 14
CDR3 protein: CASSLGGGLNQPQHF; V gene: TRBV5-1; CDR3 length: 15
CDR3 protein: CATSDGDRAEAFF; V gene: TRBV24-1; CDR3 length: 13
CDR3 protein: CASTYTQGSGTGELFF; V gene: TRBV19; CDR3 length: 16
CDR3 protein: CASSFQGLYGYTF; V gene: TRBV5-4; CDR3 length: 13
CDR3 protein: CASSKQGADYGYTF; V gene: TRBV6-5; CDR3 length: 14
CDR3 protein: CASSLLAGMPYEQYF; V gene: TRBV28; CDR3 length: 15
CDR3 protein: CASSLVILNTEAFF; V gene: TRBV7-2; CDR3 length: 14
CDR3 protein: CASSESALARDTGELFF; V gene: TRBV10-1; CDR3 length: 17
CDR3 protein: CASSFTGAPETQYF; V gene: TRBV11-2; CDR3 length: 14
CDR3 protein: CASSMNIASQPQHF; V gene: TRBV19; CDR3 length: 14
CDR3 protein: CASSIPGHSNQPQHF; V gene: TRBV19; CDR3 length: 15
CDR3 protein: CASSQEVVGTGLATSEQFF; V gene: TRBV4-2; CDR3 length: 19
CDR3 protein: CSGEQGEAFF; V gene: TRBV29-1; CDR3 length: 10
CDR3 protein: CATSRGGPTGANVLTF; V gene: TRBV15; CDR3 length: 16